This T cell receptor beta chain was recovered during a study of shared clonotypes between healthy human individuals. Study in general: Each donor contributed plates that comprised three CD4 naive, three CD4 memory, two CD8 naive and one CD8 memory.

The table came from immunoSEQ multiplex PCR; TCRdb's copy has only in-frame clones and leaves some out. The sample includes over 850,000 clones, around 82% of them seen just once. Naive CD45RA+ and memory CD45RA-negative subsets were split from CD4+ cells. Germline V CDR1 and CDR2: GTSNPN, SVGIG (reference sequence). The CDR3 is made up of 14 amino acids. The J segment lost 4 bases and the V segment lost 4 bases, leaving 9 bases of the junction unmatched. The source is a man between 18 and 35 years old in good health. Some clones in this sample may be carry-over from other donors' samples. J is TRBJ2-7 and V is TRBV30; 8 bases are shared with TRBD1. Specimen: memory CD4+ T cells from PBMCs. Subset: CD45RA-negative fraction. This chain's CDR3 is CAWKRDRLLYEQYF. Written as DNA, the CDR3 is TGTGCCTGGAAACGGGACAGGTTACTATACGAGCAGTACTTC.